The clone carrying this T cell receptor beta chain was recorded only once. These data come from a study of T cell responses to AZD1222 COVID-19 vaccine. Some clones are missing from TCRdb's copy, which holds only in-frame ones; the method was immunoSEQ multiplex PCR. The repertoire consists of 75,000 to 95,000 clones, with approximately 90% occurring once and the leading ten covering under 35%. The CDR3 is made up of 16 amino acids. V lost 4 bases, J lost 5 bases, and 18 bases lay in between. Per the germline V gene, CDR1 is SSHAT and CDR2 is FNYEAQ (reference sequence). Researchers grouped second doses given at about 4 or about 12 weeks into one pool.

The genes are TRBV7-7 and TRBJ2-1; a possible D gene is TRBD2 (7 bases). Sample: peripheral blood, taken 28 days after the second AZD1222 dose. The sequence came from an adult who received the AZD1222 COVID-19 vaccine. The chain's CDR3 is CASSSLSGGDNNEQFF. The CDR3, as DNA: TGTGCCAGCAGCTCCCTCTCTGGGGGGGACAACAATGAGCAGTTCTTC. The full variable domain, its missing parts supplied by reference TRBV7-7 and TRBJ2-1, is GAGVSQSPRYKVTKRGQDVTLRCDPISSHATLYWYQQALGQGPEFLTYFNYEAQPDKSGLPSDRFSAERPEGSISTLTIQRTEQRDSAMYRCASSSLSGGDNNEQFFGPGTRLTVL.